The T cell receptor beta chain under discussion was sequenced for a study of T cell responses to AZD1222 COVID-19 vaccine. Germline lookup yields CDR1 SGHRS and CDR2 YFSETQ. CDR3 length: 14 residues. V was clipped by 4 bases and J by 2 bases, with 12 bases between them. Profiled with immunoSEQ multiplex PCR; TCRdb holds only in-frame clones, not every one. Of around 130,000 clones in the sample, 91% are singletons; the top ten hold roughly 2%. Study outcomes and limitations: The study sampled repertoires only after the peak T cell response. An increase in Spike-specific TCR breadth and depth was observed after two AZD1222 doses.

This clone was recorded only once. The antigen is not known. This TCR derives from an adult who received the AZD1222 COVID-19 vaccine. Sequenced here: peripheral blood, sampled 28 days after the second AZD1222 dose. J is TRBJ1-2 and V is TRBV5-1; D is possibly TRBD1 (5 bases). This CDR3 is CASSLVGGNYGYTF. For the CDR3, the DNA is TGCGCCAGCAGCCTGGTGGGGGGGAACTATGGCTACACCTTC.